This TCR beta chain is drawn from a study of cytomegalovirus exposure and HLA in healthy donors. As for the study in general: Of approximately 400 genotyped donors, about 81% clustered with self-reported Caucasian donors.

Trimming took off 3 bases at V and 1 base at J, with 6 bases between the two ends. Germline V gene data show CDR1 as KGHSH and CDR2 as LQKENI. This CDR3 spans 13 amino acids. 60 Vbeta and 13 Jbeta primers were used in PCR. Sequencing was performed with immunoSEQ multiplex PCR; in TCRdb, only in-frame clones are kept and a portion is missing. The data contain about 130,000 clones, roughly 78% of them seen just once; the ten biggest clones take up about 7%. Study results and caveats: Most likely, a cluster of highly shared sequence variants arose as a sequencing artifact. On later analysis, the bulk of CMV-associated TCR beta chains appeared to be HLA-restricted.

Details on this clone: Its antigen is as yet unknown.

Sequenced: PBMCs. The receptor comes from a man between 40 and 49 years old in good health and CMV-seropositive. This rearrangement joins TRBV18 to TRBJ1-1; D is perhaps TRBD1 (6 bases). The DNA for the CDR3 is TGTGCCAGCTCACCGACAGGGAACACTGAAGCTTTCTTT. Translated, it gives CASSPTGNTEAFF.